What follows are 14 T cell receptor beta chains derived from one specimen sequenced in a study of tissue-resident memory T cells in lung cancer. Sorting of CD8+ T cells was based on CD103 expression. TCR sequencing libraries incorporated unique molecular identifiers. MiXCR, applied by TCRdb to the reads, yields one record per CDR3 protein. Seen here are about 270 distinct CDR3 sequences, 18% observed once, and the top ten hold over 30%. Input material: CD103- CD8+ T cells from lung tumor tissue. Receptors originate from a human donor with treatment-naive lung cancer (subtype not recorded).

This clonotype is categorized as large (0.1 to 1%). The rearrangement uses TRBV5-5 and TRBJ2-6, with D perhaps given as TRBD1 or TRBD2 (5 bases each). Germline CDR1 and CDR2: SGHKS and YYEKEE (reference sequence). Trimming left V 8 bases short and J 4 bases short, with 13 bases between. The CDR3 has 14 amino acids. The CDR3 DNA reads TGTGCCAGTACCGGGGCGGACGGGGCCAACGTCCTGACTTTC. Translation gives CASTGADGANVLTF.

The chain has TRBV9 and TRBJ2-1; possibly TRBD2 for D (6 bases). V was shortened by 3 bases and J by 0 bases, with 13 bases between the two germline ends. This CDR3 contains 16 residues. Germline CDR1 SGDLS, CDR2 YYNGEE. CDR3 region: CASSAASASSYNEQFF. CDR3 nucleotides: TGTGCCAGCAGCGCCGCTAGCGCGAGCTCCTACAATGAGCAGTTCTTC.

By share of the sample, this clonotype is hyperexpanded. This chain joins TRBV27 and TRBJ1-1; unclear D gene. Between the trimmed V and J ends, which lost 0 bases and 4 bases, there was a span of 9 bases. CDR1 is MNHEY and CDR2 is SMNVEV in the germline V gene (reference sequence). The CDR3 consists of 14 residues. The CDR3 DNA reads TGTGCCAGCAGTTTATCAAATTCGGGCACTGAAGCTTTCTTT. Translated: CASSLSNSGTEAFF.

The chain recombines TRBV7-9 with TRBJ1-1; D is undetermined. The CDR3 is made up of 12 amino acids. Trimming cost V 8 bases and J 3 bases, with 10 bases left between them. Looked up from germline, CDR1 is SEHNR and CDR2 is FQNEAQ (reference sequence). The CDR3 DNA sequence: TGTGCCAGCCAAGGTGGTGACACTGAAGCTTTCTTT. Its translation is CASQGGDTEAFF.

This clonotype has a handful of counts. The V gene is TRBV5-1, the J gene TRBJ2-1; 7 positions agree with TRBD1. The trim removed 8 bases at V and 6 bases at J, leaving 2 bases unmatched. There are 11 residues in the CDR3. CDR1 and CDR2 from the germline V gene are SGHRS and YFSETQ. As DNA, the CDR3 is TGCGCCAGTAGGACAGGCAATGAGCAGTTCTTC. Protein product: CASRTGNEQFF.

This clonotype was counted between two and nine times. The rearrangement links TRBV2 to TRBJ2-5; maybe TRBD2 (5 bases). Germline values: CDR1 SNHLY, CDR2 FYNNEI. V was shortened by 2 bases and J by 2 bases, with 15 bases between the two germline ends. This CDR3 contains 16 residues. Here the CDR3 DNA reads TGTGCCAGCAGTGAACGGAGGATAGCAGGTCAAGAGACCCAGTACTTC. Translated: CASSERRIAGQETQYF.

Within the sample, this clonotype is large (0.1 to 1%). The V and J genes are TRBV7-9 and TRBJ2-5; D is perhaps TRBD2 (6 bases). Germline values: CDR1 SEHNR, CDR2 FQNEAQ (reference sequence). The CDR3 is 14 amino acids. Trimming shortened V by 5 bases and J by 3 bases, and 13 bases separated the two germline ends. CDR3 DNA sequence: TGTGCCAGCAGCCCCCGACGGAGGGAAGAGACCCAGTACTTC. It translates to CASSPRRREETQYF.

This clonotype is labeled as hyperexpanded (1% or more). The chain joins TRBV27 to TRBJ2-1; D may be TRBD2 (6 bases). V was shortened by 5 bases and J by 9 bases, with 14 bases between the two germline ends. Germline loops: CDR1 MNHEY, CDR2 SMNVEV (reference sequence). The CDR3 runs to 13 residues. CDR3 sequence reads: CASSPSGRGEQFF. CDR3 coding DNA: TGTGCCAGCAGTCCTTCCGGGAGAGGTGAGCAGTTCTTC.

The chain employs TRBV5-1 and TRBJ1-4, with a tentative D call TRBD1 (5 bases). The germline V and J ends were trimmed by 1 base and 7 bases, with 17 bases remaining between them. Germline loops: CDR1 SGHRS, CDR2 YFSETQ. This CDR3 comprises 16 residues. The CDR3 DNA reads as TGCGCCAGCAGCTTGAAGACAGTCGCCCCGGGTGAAAAACTGTTTTTT. Encoded protein: CASSLKTVAPGEKLFF.

In its sample, this clonotype ranks as large. The chain links TRBV12-3 or TRBV12-4 to TRBJ2-1; a weak D match, TRBD2 (6 bases). The CDR3 has 16 residues. V lost 6 bases, J lost 0 bases, and 15 bases lay in between. CDR3 in DNA: TGTGCCAGCAGCACCTCTAGGGAGGCCTCCTACAATGAGCAGTTCTTC. Translating gives CASSTSREASYNEQFF.

This clonotype is categorized as medium-sized (0.01 to 0.1%). The gene calls are TRBV27 and TRBJ2-3; the match to TRBD2 covers 8 bases. V trimming: 3 bases; J trimming: 5 bases; junction bases outside the gene matches: 7. The CDR3 extends over 15 amino acids. Germline lookup yields CDR1 MNHEY and CDR2 SMNVEV (reference sequence). DNA of the CDR3: TGTGCCAGCAGTTTCGGAGCGGGAGAGCGAGATACGCAGTATTTT. It yields the protein CASSFGAGERDTQYF.

This clonotype qualifies as large. CDR3 amino acids: CASSHPGQGYFF. The CDR3 bases are TGTGCCAGCAGCCACCCGGGACAGGGGTACTTCTTC. This chain uses TRBV6-5 with TRBJ2-1; 10 nucleotides match TRBD1. Germline V gene lookup returns CDR1 MNHEY and CDR2 SVGAGI. The V and J ends lost 6 bases and 16 bases, in that order; junction bases with no gene match: 9. The CDR3 extends over 12 amino acids.

By sample fraction, this clonotype is hyperexpanded (1% or more). The V call is TRBV5-4, the J call TRBJ2-2; 11 nucleotides line up with TRBD1. The germline V gene has CDR1 SGHNT and CDR2 YYREEE (reference sequence). This CDR3 region has 14 residues. V was pared by 4 bases and J by 9 bases, with 5 bases of the junction left unmatched. As DNA, the CDR3 is TGTGCCAGCAGCGGGGGACAGGGGGAATGGGAGCTGTTTTTT. It codes for CASSGGQGEWELFF. The full variable domain, its missing parts supplied by reference TRBV5-4 and TRBJ2-2, is ETGVTQSPTHLIKTRGQQVTLRCSSQSGHNTVSWYQQALGQGPQFIFQYYREEENGRGNFPPRFSGLQFPNYSSELNVNALELDDSALYLCASSGGQGEWELFFGEGSRLTVL.

The chain has TRBV28 and TRBJ2-1, with D uncertain. The CDR3 contains 13 residues. V lost 7 bases to trimming and J lost 5 bases, with 12 bases between them. From germline, CDR1 is MDHEN and CDR2 SYDVKM. The CDR3 nucleotides are TGTGCCAGCACCCCCGCGGCAAACAATGAGCAGTTCTTC. Translating it yields CASTPAANNEQFF.